This TCR beta chain derives from a study of blood T cell repertoires in COVID-19. Overall study context: There were acute and convalescent COVID-19 samples, and they came from the United States, Italy and Spain. PBMCs, B-cell-depleted T cells, or T cells were the source of the cDNA or gDNA that made up the material.

CDR1 and CDR2 from the germline V gene are SGDLS and YYNGEE. The CDR3 covers 14 residues. The ends were cut back, 0 bases at V and 5 bases at J, with 11 bases in the middle. In the original processing: Using reference gene primer amplification, nucleated cell counts were estimated. The assay was immunoSEQ multiplex PCR, and TCRdb's table has in-frame clones only and misses some. That table furnishes V, J and clone size, whereas the DNA furnished D and trimming. The sample holds about 140,000 clones, over 60% seen once. The TCR comes from a woman older than 75 with active or convalescent COVID-19. The chain couples TRBV9 to TRBJ1-1, with D unresolved. Sequencing input: peripheral blood. The CDR3 region is CASSVAPEETEAFF. CDR3 in DNA: TGTGCCAGCAGCGTAGCCCCTGAAGAGACTGAAGCTTTCTTT.